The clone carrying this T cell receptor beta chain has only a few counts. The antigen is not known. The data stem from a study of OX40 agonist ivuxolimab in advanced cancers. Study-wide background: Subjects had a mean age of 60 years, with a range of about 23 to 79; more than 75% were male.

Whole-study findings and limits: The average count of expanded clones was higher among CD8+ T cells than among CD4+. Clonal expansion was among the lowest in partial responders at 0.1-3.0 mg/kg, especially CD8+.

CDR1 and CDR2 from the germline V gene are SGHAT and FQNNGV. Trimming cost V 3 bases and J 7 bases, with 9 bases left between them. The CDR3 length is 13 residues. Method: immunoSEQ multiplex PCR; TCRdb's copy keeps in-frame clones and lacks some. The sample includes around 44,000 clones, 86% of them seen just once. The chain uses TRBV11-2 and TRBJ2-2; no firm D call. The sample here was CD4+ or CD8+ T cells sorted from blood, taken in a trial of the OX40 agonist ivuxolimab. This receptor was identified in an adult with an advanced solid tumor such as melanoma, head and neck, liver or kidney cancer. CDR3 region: CASSFSLIGELFF. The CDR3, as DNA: TGTGCCAGCAGCTTCTCATTGATCGGGGAGCTGTTTTTT.